The T cell receptor beta chain under discussion was sequenced for a study of blood T cell repertoires in COVID-19. Looking at the study overall: Samples came from the United States, Italy and Spain, spanning acute and convalescent COVID-19. PBMCs, B-cell-depleted T cells, or T cells provided the cDNA or gDNA that made up the material.

The germline CDR1 and CDR2 sequences are SGHTA and FQGNSA. There are 17 residues in the CDR3. V lost 5 bases and J lost 4; bases outside the gene matches: 11. Methods used by the authors: Amplification from reference gene primers served as the basis for estimated nucleated cell counts. Clones were sequenced by immunoSEQ multiplex PCR, and TCRdb holds only the in-frame ones, with some missing. The V and J calls and clone size come from that table; D and trimming were worked out from the DNA. Here the sample spans some 250,000 clones, over 70% being singletons. This receptor was identified in an elderly woman with acute or convalescent COVID-19. The material sequenced was peripheral blood. The chain couples TRBV7-2 to TRBJ2-7, with 13 positions matching TRBD2. CDR3 bases: TGTGCCAGCAGCGACGGGACTAGCGGGGACCGGCGGTACGAGCAGTACTTC. Translating it yields CASSDGTSGDRRYEQYF.